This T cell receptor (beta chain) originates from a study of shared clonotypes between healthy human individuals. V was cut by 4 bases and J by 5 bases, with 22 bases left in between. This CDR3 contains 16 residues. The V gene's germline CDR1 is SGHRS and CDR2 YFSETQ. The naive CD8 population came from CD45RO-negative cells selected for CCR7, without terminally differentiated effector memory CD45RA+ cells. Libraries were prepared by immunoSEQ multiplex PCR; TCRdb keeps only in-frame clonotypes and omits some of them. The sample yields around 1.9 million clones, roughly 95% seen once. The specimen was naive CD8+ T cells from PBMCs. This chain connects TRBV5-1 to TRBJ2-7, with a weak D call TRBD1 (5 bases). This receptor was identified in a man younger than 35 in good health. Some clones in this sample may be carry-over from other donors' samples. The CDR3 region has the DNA TGCGCCAGCAGCCACGGCAGGGCAAATGGTGTCCACGAGCAGTACTTC. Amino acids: CASSHGRANGVHEQYF.